The clone carrying this TCR beta chain was seen ten or more times. The sample originates from a study of T cell repertoires in cytomegalovirus infection. J gave up 0 bases and V 6 bases, and 7 bases lay outside the gene matches. CDR1 SGHVS and CDR2 FNYEAQ come from the germline V gene. There are 17 residues in the CDR3. TCRdb processed the reads anew with MiXCR; each CDR3 protein has one entry. The top ten hold approximately 40% of the sample, which has some 100,000 distinct CDR3 sequences, more than 20% seen once. The sequenced sample consisted of CD8+ T cells from PBMCs. The chain combines TRBV7-6 with TRBJ2-6; 8 nucleotides match TRBD1. The sequence derives from a human donor in good health (CMV status not recorded). Some clones in this sample may be carry-over from other donors' samples. The CDR3 region has the DNA TGTGCCAGCAGTCAGGGACAGGATAGCTCTGGGGCCAACGTCCTGACTTTC. Translation: CASSQGQDSSGANVLTF.